The 2 T cell receptor beta chains below come from one sample, sequenced in a study of cytomegalovirus exposure and HLA in healthy donors. Primers: 60 Vbeta forward and 13 Jbeta reverse. Some clones are missing from TCRdb's copy, which holds only in-frame ones; the method was immunoSEQ multiplex PCR. The table lists tens of thousands of clones, roughly 71% of them singletons, with 2.5% to 3% in the top ten. The source material was PBMCs. These receptor sequences come from a man aged 50 or older in good health and CMV-seronegative.

The chain links TRBV28 to TRBJ1-4; D call uncertain. The germline CDR1 and CDR2 sequences are MDHEN and SYDVKM. The CDR3 has 15 residues. V shed 3 bases and J shed 0 bases, with 8 bases lying between them. CDR3 in amino acids: CASSFFLATNEKLFF. Written as DNA, the CDR3 is TGTGCCAGCAGTTTCTTCCTTGCAACTAATGAAAAACTGTTTTTT. The full variable domain, in which reference TRBV28 and TRBJ1-4 provide the parts outside the CDR3, is DVKVTQSSRYLVKRTGEKVFLECVQDMDHENMFWYRQDPGLGLRLIYFSYDVKMKEKGDIPEGYSVSREKKERFSLILESASTNQTSMYLCASSFFLATNEKLFFGSGTQLSVL.

This clone has only a few counts. The rearrangement links TRBV20-1 to TRBJ2-7; perhaps TRBD2 as D (6 bases). This CDR3 region has 11 residues. V was pared by 6 bases and J by 2 bases, with 8 bases between. The germline gives CDR1 DFQATT, CDR2 SNEGSKA (reference sequence). The CDR3 nucleotides are TGCAGTGCCCCTAGCGCCTACGAGCAGTACGTC. This translates into CSAPSAYEQYV.